This T cell receptor beta chain derives from a study of somatic mutations in cytotoxic T cells in rheumatoid arthritis. Overall study: Selected T-cell populations stained with V beta antibodies were isolated by flow sorting to nearly 100% purity; these included V beta1+ cells subjected to TCRB sequencing. Study outcomes and limitations: For CD8+ T-cell clonality, rheumatoid arthritis patients and age-matched healthy controls did not differ significantly.

CDR1 and CDR2 from the germline V gene are SGHAT and FQNNGV. V was trimmed by 5 bases and J by 5 bases, leaving 15 bases between them. This CDR3 has 14 residues. Data came from immunoSEQ multiplex PCR; TCRdb stores just in-frame clones and leaves some out. The sample includes under 11,000 clones, 60% to 80% of them seen just once. Positive selection using magnetic beads isolated the CD4+ and CD8+ cells (purity was checked by flow cytometry). A remark on this clone: The antigen remains unidentified.

This receptor was obtained from a man aged 45-60 years in good health. The chain is built from TRBV11-2 and TRBJ2-5, with D possibly matching TRBD1 (5 bases). Sequencing was done on a sample of CD8+ T cells sorted from blood. Here the CDR3 reads CASSRPRAGETQYF. DNA for the CDR3: TGTGCCAGCAGCCGACCCAGGGCCGGGGAGACCCAGTACTTC.